This T cell receptor (beta chain) comes out of a study of regulatory T cells in long-lasting Graves disease. Researchers made TCR beta libraries by using iRepertoire HTBI primers and running Arm-PCR on CDR3 regions. TCRdb reanalysed the multiplex PCR reads using MiXCR and keeps one entry per CDR3 protein. The repertoire holds 550,000 to 650,000 distinct CDR3 sequences, with about 16% as singletons. Described time point: newly diagnosed GD, antithyroid drugs for less than 3 months. Isolated PBMC RNA provided the starting material for the TCR library. A few counts support this clonotype. The data also belong to a second study, concerning T cells in Graves' hyperthyroidism and ophthalmopathy. That source reports: Graves' hyperthyroidism is called stable when ophthalmopathy does not progress within 18 months. On the basis of clinical symptoms, serum thyroxine and TRAb, thyroid ultrasound and orbital computed tomography, diagnoses were made. Blood also showed most of the thyroid clonotypes that were expanded above 0.001.

Sequencing was performed on peripheral blood mononuclear cells (PBMCs), taken at new diagnosis, from a patient treated with antithyroid drugs. The sequence came from a man between 18 and 35 years old with Graves disease.

The CDR3 here is CASSPSYAISGTGELFF. Here the CDR3 DNA reads TGTGCCAGCAGTCCCTCTTACGCGATCTCGGGCACCGGGGAGCTGTTTTTT. The chain uses TRBV7-6 and TRBJ2-2, with D uncertain. CDR3 length: 17 residues. Germline assignment: CDR1 SGHVS and CDR2 FNYEAQ. Trimming pared 6 bases from V and 4 bases from J, leaving 21 bases between.